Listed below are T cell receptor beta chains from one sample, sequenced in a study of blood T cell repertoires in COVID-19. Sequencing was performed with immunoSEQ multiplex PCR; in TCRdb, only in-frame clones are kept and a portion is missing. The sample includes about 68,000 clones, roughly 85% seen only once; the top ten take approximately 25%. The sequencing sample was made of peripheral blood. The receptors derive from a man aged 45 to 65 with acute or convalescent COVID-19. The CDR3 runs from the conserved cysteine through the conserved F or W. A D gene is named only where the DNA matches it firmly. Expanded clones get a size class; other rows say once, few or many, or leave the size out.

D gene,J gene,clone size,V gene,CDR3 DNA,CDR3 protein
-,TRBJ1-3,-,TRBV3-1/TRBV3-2,TGTGCCAGCAGCCAAGATGGTATTGGGACTCTTGGAAACACCATATATTTT,CASSQDGIGTLGNTIYF
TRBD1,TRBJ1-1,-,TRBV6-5,TGTGCCAGCAGTCGACAGGGTGAAGCTTTCTTT,CASSRQGEAFF
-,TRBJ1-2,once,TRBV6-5,TGTGCCAGCACGGAAGGGGCGACCTATGGCTACACCTTC,CASTEGATYGYTF
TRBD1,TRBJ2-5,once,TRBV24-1,TGTGCCACCAGTGATTTGCTCCAGGGGGAAGAGACCCAGTACTTC,CATSDLLQGEETQYF
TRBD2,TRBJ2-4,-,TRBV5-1,TGCGCCAGCAGCAGCACTAGCGGGGGGGCCAACATTCAGTACTTC,CASSSTSGGANIQYF
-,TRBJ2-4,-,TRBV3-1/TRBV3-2,TGTGCCAGCAGCCAAGTTCCCAGTTTGAACATTCAGTACTTC,CASSQVPSLNIQYF
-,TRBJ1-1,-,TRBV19,TGTGCCAGTGGTAGACAGGTTTCTTCTGAAGCTTTCTTT,CASGRQVSSEAFF
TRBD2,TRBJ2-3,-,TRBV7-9,TGTGCCAGCAGCTCCGGACTAGCGGGGGCTAGCACAGATACGCAGTATTTT,CASSSGLAGASTDTQYF
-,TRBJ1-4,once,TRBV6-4,TGTGCCAGTGGCATCATGGCGGAGGTGATGTGTAAACTGTTTTTT,CASGIMAEVMCKLFF
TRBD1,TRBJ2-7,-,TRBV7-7,TGTGCTAGCAGCTTAGCGTTCAGGACAGGACCCTACGAGCAGTACTTC,CASSLAFRTGPYEQYF
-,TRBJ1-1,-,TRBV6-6,TGTGCCAGCATTCCCGTGGGGGGGCGGAACACTGAAGCTTTCTTT,CASIPVGGRNTEAFF
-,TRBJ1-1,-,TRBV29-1,TGCAGCGTTGGTGTGACTCCGGGTTCTGAAGCTTTCTTT,CSVGVTPGSEAFF
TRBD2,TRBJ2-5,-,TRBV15,TGTGCCACCAGCAGAGGGCTAGCGGGTTACCAAGAGACCCAGTACTTC,CATSRGLAGYQETQYF
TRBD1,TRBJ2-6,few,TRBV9,TGTGCCAGCAGCGAGGGGGCCGGTCCTCTCCATCTTAGCTCTGGGGCCAACGTCCTGACTTTC,CASSEGAGPLHLSSGANVLTF
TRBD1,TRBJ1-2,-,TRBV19,TGTGCCAGCACAACGCCCGGACAGGGGGCTATCTATGGCTACACCTTC,CASTTPGQGAIYGYTF
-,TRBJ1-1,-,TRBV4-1,TGCGCCAGCAGCCAAGGACACGTTAACACTGAAGCTTTCTTT,CASSQGHVNTEAFF
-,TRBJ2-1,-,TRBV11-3,TGTGCCAGCAGCTTAATGCGCGGGGTACAGTTCTTC,CASSLMRGVQFF